This entry is about one T cell receptor (beta chain). This sample was included in a study of shared clonotypes between healthy human individuals. Libraries were prepared by immunoSEQ multiplex PCR; TCRdb keeps only in-frame clonotypes and omits some of them. The sample holds about 2,100,000 clones; roughly 91% are singletons and the top ten take 1.7%. CD45RO-negative cells were positively selected for CCR7, leaving out terminally differentiated effector memory CD45RA+ cells. V gave up 5 bases and J gave up 5 bases; unmatched junction bases: 11. In germline, CDR1 is MNHNS, CDR2 SASEGT. The CDR3 length is 15 residues.

The chain has TRBV6-1 and TRBJ1-1, with TRBD1 matching over 7 bases. The sequence was obtained from a man aged 18-30 years in good health. Some clones in this sample may be carry-over from other donors' samples. The sequenced sample consisted of naive CD8+ T cells from PBMCs. CDR3 loop: CASSTYRGAVTEAFF. The CDR3 region has the DNA TGTGCCAGCAGTACGTACAGGGGTGCGGTGACTGAAGCTTTCTTT.